The 17 T cell receptor beta chains in this list originate from one sample, sequenced in a study of blood T cell repertoires in COVID-19. Clones were sequenced by immunoSEQ multiplex PCR, and TCRdb holds only the in-frame ones, with some missing. The data contain about 270,000 clones, less than 85% of them singletons. Sequenced sample: peripheral blood. Receptors originate from a human donor with COVID-19, enrolled during active disease. The donor label of this sample is uncertain.

The chain links TRBV29-1 to TRBJ2-7; 7 positions agree with TRBD1. The V segment lost 4 bases and the J segment 4 bases; nucleotides outside the gene matches: 10. The germline V gene encodes CDR1 SQVTM and CDR2 ANQGSEA. This CDR3 is 14 amino acids long. The CDR3 spells CSVGDPQGDYEQYF. CDR3 nucleotide sequence: TGCAGCGTTGGCGATCCGCAGGGGGATTACGAGCAGTACTTC.

The CDR3 region is CASSSSHGQLLNYGYTF. The CDR3 DNA sequence: TGTGCCAGCAGTTCTTCCCACGGACAGCTACTTAACTATGGCTACACCTTC. This chain connects TRBV28 to TRBJ1-2; D perhaps matches TRBD1 (6 bases). This CDR3 has 17 residues. Between the trimmed V and J ends, which lost 4 bases and 1 base, there was a span of 19 bases. CDR1 is MDHEN, CDR2 SYDVKM, per germline.

Worth noting for this clone: Other DNA sequences in this sample translate to the same CDR3. The gene calls are TRBV11-3 and TRBJ2-5; 7 bases fit TRBD2. CDR3 size: 13 residues. CDR1 and CDR2 (germline): SGHNT, YENEEA. With V trimmed by 2 bases and J by 5 bases, 2 bases remained unmatched. DNA of the CDR3: TGTGCCAGCAGCTTAAATAGCGGGGAGACCCAGTACTTC. This gives the protein CASSLNSGETQYF.

The rearrangement uses TRBV5-5 and TRBJ2-7; a weak D match, TRBD1 (6 bases). V was clipped by 2 bases and J by 2 bases, with 14 bases between them. The CDR3 is made up of 15 amino acids. Germline V gives CDR1 SGHKS, CDR2 YYEKEE (reference sequence). This chain's CDR3 is CASSFDGTPTYEQYF. The CDR3 DNA sequence: TGTGCCAGCAGCTTCGACGGGACACCTACCTACGAGCAGTACTTC.

The chain combines TRBV7-2 with TRBJ1-1; no clear D gene. The germline V and J ends were trimmed by 8 bases and 3 bases, with 10 bases remaining between them. Germline V CDR1 and CDR2: SGHTA, FQGNSA. The CDR3 runs to 12 residues. This CDR3 is CASGGTYTEAFF. CDR3 DNA: TGTGCCAGCGGCGGTACCTACACTGAAGCTTTCTTT.

The rearrangement uses TRBV12-3 or TRBV12-4 and TRBJ2-2; D is ambiguous. Trimming pared 2 bases from V and 4 bases from J, leaving 5 bases between. The CDR3 has 13 residues. In nucleotides, the CDR3 is TGTGCCAGCAGTTTATCCTCCACCGGGGAGCTGTTTTTT. It yields the protein CASSLSSTGELFF.

The chain uses TRBV9 and TRBJ2-5, with TRBD2 matching over 8 bases. V lost 0 bases, J lost 5 bases, and 3 bases stayed unmatched. Germline CDR1 SGDLS, CDR2 YYNGEE. The CDR3 is made up of 14 amino acids. The CDR3 DNA sequence: TGTGCCAGCAGCGTAGGGACTAGCCCCGAGACCCAGTACTTC. Protein product: CASSVGTSPETQYF.

The CDR3 loop is CAWSRSAGGRTGELFF. CDR3 DNA sequence: TGTGCCTGGAGCCGTTCGGCGGGAGGGCGCACCGGGGAGCTGTTTTTT. The rearrangement uses TRBV30 and TRBJ2-2; 9 positions agree with TRBD2. From germline, CDR1 is GTSNPN and CDR2 SVGIG (reference sequence). The CDR3 runs to 16 residues. V shed 3 bases and J 4 bases; nucleotides not matched to a gene: 9. Supplemented by reference TRBV30 and TRBJ2-2, the full variable domain reads SQTIHQWPATLVQPVGSPLSLECTVEGTSNPNLYWYRQAAGRGLQLLFYSVGIGQISSEVPQNLSASRPQDRQFILSSKKLLLSDSGFYLCAWSRSAGGRTGELFFGEGSRLTVL.

This clone was observed a single time. J is TRBJ2-1 and V is TRBV2; 13 nucleotides align to TRBD2. V shed 6 bases and J 9 bases; nucleotides not matched to a gene: 8. The CDR3 runs 15 residues. In germline, CDR1 is SNHLY, CDR2 FYNNEI. In nucleotides, the CDR3 is TGTGCCAGCAGCCCAACTAGCGGGAGGGCCAGTGAGCAGTTCTTC. Encoded protein: CASSPTSGRASEQFF.

The rearrangement links TRBV5-1 to TRBJ1-1, with D possibly TRBD1 on 5 matching bases. V was pared by 6 bases and J by 0 bases, with 12 bases between. The CDR3 sequence is 14 residues long. CDR1 and CDR2 (germline): SGHRS, YFSETQ. DNA of the CDR3: TGCGCCAGCAACTCAGGGAAGATGAACACTGAAGCTTTCTTT. Its translation is CASNSGKMNTEAFF.

This sequence joins TRBV28 and TRBJ1-4; TRBD1 matches at 9 bases. J was trimmed by 4 bases and V by 10 bases; bases with no gene match: 1. CDR3 length equals 12 residues. Looked up from germline, CDR1 is MDHEN and CDR2 is SYDVKM. The CDR3 spells CATTGGNEKLFF. In DNA, the CDR3 is TGTGCCACGACAGGGGGTAATGAAAAACTGTTTTTT.

The chain carries TRBV2 and TRBJ1-1; 10 nucleotides line up with TRBD1. Germline V gene sequence: CDR1 SNHLY, CDR2 FYNNEI. The CDR3 contains 17 residues. V gave up 4 bases and J gave up 2 bases; unmatched junction bases: 10. The CDR3 DNA sequence: TGTGCCAGCAGTGTAGCGGTCCGGGACAGGGGTAACACTGAAGCTTTCTTT. Encoded protein: CASSVAVRDRGNTEAFF.

The V gene is TRBV19, the J gene TRBJ1-1, with a weak D call TRBD1 (6 bases). V shed 6 bases and J shed 8 bases, with 13 bases lying between them. The CDR3 has 12 amino acids. Germline CDR1 is LNHDA and CDR2 is SQIVND (reference sequence). CDR3 protein: CASRTRTDEAFF. The CDR3 DNA follows: TGTGCCAGTAGGACACGGACAGACGAAGCTTTCTTT. Supplemented by reference TRBV19 and TRBJ1-1, the full variable domain reads DGGITQSPKYLFRKEGQNVTLSCEQNLNHDAMYWYRQDPGQGLRLIYYSQIVNDFQKGDIAEGYSVSREKKESFPLTVTSAQKNPTAFYLCASRTRTDEAFFGQGTRLTVV.

The genes are TRBV6-6 and TRBJ1-6; 7 bases line up with TRBD1. The CDR3 spans 17 residues. With 5 bases clipped from V and 5 bases from J, the junction kept 12 bases outside the gene matches. Germline V gene sequence: CDR1 MNHNY, CDR2 SVGAGI (reference sequence). The CDR3 bases are TGTGCCAGCAGTCAGAACCAGGGGGGTGCAAATAATTCACCCCTCCACTTT. Amino acids: CASSQNQGGANNSPLHF.

The rearrangement uses TRBV28 and TRBJ2-6; D gene uncertain. V lost 2 bases and J 0 bases, leaving 8 bases between the germline ends. The germline gives CDR1 MDHEN, CDR2 SYDVKM. The length of the CDR3 is 16 residues. CDR3 nucleotide sequence: TGTGCCAGCAGTTTAGCAGGTGCCTCTGGGGCCAACGTCCTGACTTTC. It yields the protein CASSLAGASGANVLTF. The full variable domain, its missing parts supplied by reference TRBV28 and TRBJ2-6, is DVKVTQSSRYLVKRTGEKVFLECVQDMDHENMFWYRQDPGLGLRLIYFSYDVKMKEKGDIPEGYSVSREKKERFSLILESASTNQTSMYLCASSLAGASGANVLTFGAGSRLTVL.

This chain links TRBV21-1 with TRBJ2-3; the table calls TRBD2, which could not be checked here. TRBV21-1 is a pseudogene. The CDR3 loop spans 15 amino acids. CDR3 protein: CASPASGSQANTQYF. CDR3 nucleotides: TGTGCCAGCCCAGCTAGCGGGAGTCAAGCTAATACGCAGTATTTT.

The chain joins TRBV7-9 to TRBJ2-6; D not resolved. The V gene lost 1 base and the J gene lost 1 base, with 5 bases spanning the gap. This CDR3 is 15 amino acids long. CDR1 SEHNR and CDR2 FQNEAQ come from the germline V gene (reference sequence). CDR3 loop: CASSLVSSGANVLTF. For the CDR3, the DNA is TGTGCCAGCAGCTTAGTTTCATCTGGGGCCAACGTCCTGACTTTC.